This entry lists 15 T cell receptor beta chains sequenced from one sample in a study of PD-1 blockade in classical Hodgkin lymphoma. Time point given: cycle 4 day 1 (C4D1), after less than 7 weeks of nivolumab. Every patient was affected by relapse after autologous stem cell transplantation, while exposure to brentuximab vedotin was not uniform. Thawed PBMCs were the source of CD4+ T cells, purified by magnetic negative selection. Measured with immunoSEQ multiplex PCR; TCRdb has only the in-frame clones, and not every one. The sample has roughly 30,000 clones, more than 80% seen once. Sequencing used CD4+ T cells from blood, obtained before the fourth cycle of nivolumab. The origin of the receptors is a human donor with classical Hodgkin lymphoma.

This chain links TRBV6-6 with TRBJ1-1; D might be TRBD1 (5 bases). The germline gives CDR1 MNHNY, CDR2 SVGAGI (reference sequence). The CDR3 has 15 amino acids. Trimming shortened V by 5 bases and J by 1 base, and 14 bases separated the two germline ends. CDR3 sequence: CASSPGTGGNTEAFF. CDR3 nucleotide sequence: TGTGCCAGCAGTCCCGGGACCGGGGGGAACACTGAAGCTTTCTTT.

This chain connects TRBV7-2 to TRBJ1-1; D is unresolved. The CDR3 is 14 amino acids. Germline V gene sequence: CDR1 SGHTA, CDR2 FQGNSA. Trimming removed 3 bases from V and 1 base from J, with 9 bases in between. CDR3 residues: CASSFSGANTEAFF. The DNA for the CDR3 is TGTGCCAGCAGCTTCTCGGGAGCGAACACTGAAGCTTTCTTT.

The chain is built from TRBV30 and TRBJ1-1, with 9 bases lining up with TRBD1. V lost 2 bases, J lost 4 bases, and 2 bases stayed unmatched. CDR1 and CDR2 from the germline V gene are GTSNPN and SVGIG (reference sequence). The CDR3 loop spans 13 amino acids. The CDR3 bases are TGTGCCTGGAGTTTGGACAGGGGCACTGAAGCTTTCTTT. Its protein is CAWSLDRGTEAFF.

This clone is a singleton in its sample. The chain uses TRBV9 and TRBJ1-1; the D is unclear. The CDR3 is 14 residues long. The germline gives CDR1 SGDLS, CDR2 YYNGEE. V lost 4 bases, J lost 3 bases, and 13 bases lay in between. Here the CDR3 DNA reads TGTGCCAGCAGCCCCCAGCGGAGGGACACTGAAGCTTTCTTT. As protein: CASSPQRRDTEAFF. The whole variable domain, filled in from reference TRBV9 and TRBJ1-1, reads DSGVTQTPKHLITATGQRVTLRCSPRSGDLSVYWYQQSLDQGLQFLIQYYNGEERAKGNILERFSAQQFPDLHSELNLSSLELGDSALYFCASSPQRRDTEAFFGQGTRLTVV.

This rearrangement joins TRBV7-2 to TRBJ2-1; TRBD2 aligns across 10 bases. Looked up from germline, CDR1 is SGHTA and CDR2 is FQGNSA. CDR3 length: 15 amino acids. V shed 7 bases and J 4 bases; nucleotides not matched to a gene: 7. The DNA for the CDR3 is TGTGCCAGCAAGAAGGAGCGGGGGGGGTACAATGAGCAGTTCTTC. It is translated as CASKKERGGYNEQFF.

The gene calls are TRBV4-2 and TRBJ2-1; 9 nucleotides agree with TRBD2. This CDR3 has 16 residues. The V and J ends lost 1 base and 0 bases, in that order; junction bases with no gene match: 1. Looked up from germline, CDR1 is LGHNA and CDR2 is YNFKEQ. The CDR3 DNA sequence: TGTGCCAGCAGCCAAGCTAGCGGGGCCTCCTACAATGAGCAGTTCTTC. This translates into CASSQASGASYNEQFF.

The rearrangement links TRBV7-9 to TRBJ1-6; D gene ambiguous. The CDR3 totals 15 residues. Trimming pared 5 bases from V and 6 bases from J, leaving 14 bases between. Germline CDR1 is SEHNR and CDR2 is FQNEAQ (reference sequence). The CDR3 loop is CASSRGEVGNSPLHF. The CDR3 DNA reads as TGTGCCAGCAGCCGAGGTGAGGTGGGTAATTCACCCCTCCACTTT. Full variable domain (missing parts from reference TRBV7-9 and TRBJ1-6): DTGVSQNPRHKITKRGQNVTFRCDPISEHNRLYWYRQTLGQGPEFLTYFQNEAQLEKSRLLSDRFSAERPKGSFSTLEIQRTEQGDSAMYLCASSRGEVGNSPLHFGNGTRLTVT.

V is TRBV5-6 and J is TRBJ2-5; 7 bases fit TRBD1. V shed 1 base, J shed 1 base, and the junction held 7 bases outside the gene matches. The CDR3 is 16 residues long. Germline lookup yields CDR1 SGHDT and CDR2 YYEEEE. CDR3 bases: TGTGCCAGCAGCTTGTTTAACAGGGGAACCCAAGAGACCCAGTACTTC. Protein sequence: CASSLFNRGTQETQYF.

This clone was seen only once. CDR3: CASRATVNSNQPQHF. CDR3 DNA sequence: TGCGCCAGCAGAGCCACCGTTAATAGCAATCAGCCCCAGCATTTT. The chain uses TRBV5-1 and TRBJ1-5; no reliable D call. Between the trimmed V and J ends, which lost 5 bases and 0 bases, there was a span of 12 bases. The germline V gene has CDR1 SGHRS and CDR2 YFSETQ. The CDR3 has 15 residues.

This clone was seen more than once but under ten times. This chain links TRBV5-1 with TRBJ2-2; D is possibly TRBD1 (6 bases). This CDR3 comprises 14 residues. Germline CDR1 is SGHRS and CDR2 is YFSETQ. V was clipped by 4 bases and J by 5 bases, with 12 bases between them. The CDR3 region has the DNA TGCGCCAGCAGCCGAAACACAGGGACCGGGGAGCTGTTTTTT. This translates into CASSRNTGTGELFF.

As concerns this clone: This same CDR3 is encoded by further DNA sequences in the sample. This chain links TRBV2 with TRBJ1-6; perhaps TRBD1 as D (5 bases). Between the trimmed V and J ends, which lost 6 bases and 5 bases, there was a span of 11 bases. This CDR3 region has 14 residues. The germline CDR1 and CDR2 sequences are SNHLY and FYNNEI. The CDR3 nucleotides are TGTGCCAGCAGCCCGGGACGAAATAATTCACCCCTCCACTTT. Its protein product is CASSPGRNNSPLHF.

The rearrangement links TRBV5-5 to TRBJ2-3; D might be TRBD1 (5 bases). V was cut by 0 bases and J by 4 bases, with 15 bases left in between. Per germline, CDR1 SGHKS and CDR2 YYEKEE (reference sequence). This CDR3 contains 16 residues. The CDR3 bases are TGTGCCAGCAGCTTGGGGCAGGGCAGGCTCGCAGATACGCAGTATTTT. Translating gives CASSLGQGRLADTQYF.

The chain employs TRBV11-2 and TRBJ2-2; D perhaps matches TRBD2 (5 bases). Germline V lookup: CDR1 SGHAT, CDR2 FQNNGV. The germline V and J ends were trimmed by 2 bases and 5 bases, with 12 bases remaining between them. The CDR3 runs 15 residues. The CDR3 coding sequence is TGTGCCAGCAGCTTATATGGCGGGTTAACCGGGGAGCTGTTTTTT. Its translation is CASSLYGGLTGELFF.

The chain joins TRBV7-8 to TRBJ1-3; D is undetermined. This CDR3 is 16 amino acids long. The germline V and J ends were trimmed by 1 base and 0 bases, with 10 bases remaining between them. Germline assignment: CDR1 SGHVS and CDR2 FQNEAQ. The CDR3 spells CASSLVEKSSGNTIYF. CDR3 DNA sequence: TGTGCCAGCAGCTTAGTGGAGAAGAGCTCTGGAAACACCATATATTTT.

V usage is TRBV7-9 and J usage is TRBJ2-1; 7 positions agree with TRBD2. J lost 6 bases, V lost 7 bases, and 9 bases had no gene match. The CDR3 contains 14 residues. CDR1 and CDR2 (germline): SEHNR, FQNEAQ (reference sequence). CDR3 in amino acids: CASTRGTKGNEQFF. CDR3 nucleotides: TGTGCCAGCACCCGCGGGACTAAGGGCAATGAGCAGTTCTTC.